This TCR beta chain was observed in a study of spatial heterogeneity in lung cancer. General study findings and limits: TCRs found ubiquitously expanded in tumor appeared in blood more at resection than at follow-up.

Germline lookup yields CDR1 MDHEN and CDR2 SYDVKM. V gave up 2 bases and J gave up 8 bases, with 9 bases separating them. The CDR3 spans 12 residues. Notes on this clonotype: Its antigen is as yet unknown.

Time point denoted: sample taken at primary tumor resection. Donation came from 70 or so patients with untreated early-stage non-small cell lung cancer. Unsorted whole RNA samples from tumor, nontumor lung or frozen PBMC were sequenced. Each CDR3 protein gets one entry after TCRdb re-called the 5' RACE reads with MiXCR. The data show some 34,000 distinct CDR3 sequences, with about 7.2% seen just once and approximately 29% held by the top ten. The specimen comprised PBMCs, sampled at surgery. The TCR originated in a female donor with early-stage non-small cell lung cancer. V gene TRBV28 combines with J gene TRBJ1-1; unclear D gene. CDR3 sequence: CASSLTRSEAFF. DNA of the CDR3: TGTGCCAGCAGTTTAACGCGGAGCGAAGCTTTCTTT. Supplemented by reference TRBV28 and TRBJ1-1, the full variable domain reads DVKVTQSSRYLVKRTGEKVFLECVQDMDHENMFWYRQDPGLGLRLIYFSYDVKMKEKGDIPEGYSVSREKKERFSLILESASTNQTSMYLCASSLTRSEAFFGQGTRLTVV.